The 26 T cell receptor beta chains below were found in one sample sequenced in a study of T cell repertoires in aging, cancer and after chemotherapy. Peripheral blood genomic DNA, not sorted cells or RNA, was the template. Multiplex touch-down PCR with TRB-A/B primers amplified rearranged V-D-J TRB sequences. A single record per CDR3 protein comes from TCRdb applying MiXCR to the multiplex PCR reads. The sample carries about 840 distinct CDR3 sequences, approximately 25% recorded once. The sample consisted of blood. These receptors were collected from a human donor with a solid tumor.

By share of the sample, this clonotype is large. The chain uses TRBV29-1 and TRBJ2-5; tentative D call: TRBD2 (6 bases). Per the germline V gene, CDR1 is SQVTM and CDR2 is ANQGSEA. The CDR3 runs to 14 residues. V lost 3 bases to trimming and J lost 4 bases, with 15 bases between them. CDR3: CSVETRLVAETQYF. The CDR3 nucleotides are TGCAGCGTTGAGACTAGGTTGGTTGCAGAGACCCAGTACTTC.

About this clonotype: A read error may explain this, as a much larger clone is one base away. This chain links TRBV5-6 with TRBJ2-1, with D perhaps TRBD1 (5 bases). This CDR3 has 15 residues. V dropped 3 bases and J dropped 1 base, with 11 bases sitting between them. Germline values: CDR1 SGHDT, CDR2 YYEEEE. The CDR3: CASSSTQGSYNEQFF. The CDR3 nucleotides are TGTGCCAGCAGCTCTACCCAGGGATCCTACAATGAGCAGTTCTTC.

By proportion, this clonotype is large. J is TRBJ1-5 and V is TRBV12-3 or TRBV12-4; possibly TRBD1 for D (5 bases). V lost 5 bases and J lost 3, with 14 bases in between. The CDR3 consists of 15 residues. CDR3 bases: TGTGCCAGCAGTCTCTGGCAGGGAGACAATCAGCCCCAGCATTTT. As protein: CASSLWQGDNQPQHF.

This chain uses TRBV24-1 with TRBJ1-2; maybe TRBD1 (5 bases). The CDR3 covers 14 residues. The V and J ends lost 5 bases and 4 bases respectively, with 13 bases between them. The germline V gene has CDR1 KGHDR and CDR2 SFDVKD. CDR3 in amino acids: CATSATGGSYGYTF. The CDR3, as DNA: TGTGCCACCAGTGCGACGGGGGGGAGCTATGGCTACACCTTC.

This chain uses TRBV5-1 with TRBJ1-4; 7 bases are a match to TRBD1. There are 16 residues in the CDR3. V lost 4 bases and J lost 0; bases outside the gene matches: 6. CDR1 and CDR2 (germline): SGHRS, YFSETQ. CDR3: CASSPGTVPTNEKLFF. In DNA, the CDR3 is TGCGCCAGCAGCCCGGGGACAGTCCCAACTAATGAAAAACTGTTTTTT.

This clonotype appeared a few times. This sequence joins TRBV4-2 and TRBJ1-2, with D tentatively TRBD1 (6 bases). Trimming stripped 0 bases from V and 7 bases from J, with 12 bases between. The CDR3 spans 14 residues. Germline V CDR1 and CDR2: LGHNA, YNFKEQ. Here the CDR3 reads CASSQEAGAFGYTF. DNA of the CDR3: TGTGCCAGCAGCCAAGAGGCGGGGGCGTTTGGCTACACCTTC.

This clonotype rates as large. The CDR3 DNA reads as TGTGCCAGCAGTGGGGATCCTCGGGGTTCACCCCTCCACTTT. As protein: CASSGDPRGSPLHF. The chain uses TRBV6-1 and TRBJ1-6; D is undetermined. CDR1 MNHNS and CDR2 SASEGT come from the germline V gene. With 4 bases removed from V and 9 bases from J, the gap between germline ends came to 13 bases. This CDR3 has 14 amino acids.

This clonotype was detected a few times. The rearrangement uses TRBV7-9 and TRBJ1-4, with D hard to call. Trimming took 2 bases from V and 8 from J, leaving 15 bases between them. This CDR3 comprises 15 residues. CDR1 is SEHNR and CDR2 is FQNEAQ in the germline V gene (reference sequence). The CDR3 reads CASSLTDQVEEKLFF. CDR3 coding DNA: TGTGCCAGCAGCTTAACGGACCAGGTGGAAGAAAAACTGTTTTTT.

V and J are TRBV20-1 and TRBJ1-5; a possible D gene is TRBD1 (5 bases). This CDR3 spans 14 amino acids. The germline V gene has CDR1 DFQATT and CDR2 SNEGSKA (reference sequence). Trimming cost V 5 bases and J 5 bases, with 16 bases left between them. The chain's CDR3 is CSASNGGPDQPQHF. CDR3 DNA sequence: TGCAGTGCTTCTAACGGGGGACCGGATCAGCCCCAGCATTTT.

As to this clonotype: A read error may explain this, as a much larger clone is one base away. This is likely a read error, given that the CDR3 carries no conserved phenylalanine or tryptophan at its end. This chain links TRBV5-6 with TRBJ1-6; no clear D. CDR3 length equals 14 residues. With 4 bases removed from V and 4 bases from J, the gap between germline ends came to 9 bases. Looked up from germline, CDR1 is SGHDT and CDR2 is YYEEEE. CDR3 loop: CASSETLYNSPLHL. As DNA, the CDR3 is TGTGCCAGCAGCGAGACATTGTATAATTCACCCCTCCACCTT.

By share of the sample, this clonotype is large. V gene TRBV6-5 combines with J gene TRBJ1-1, with D perhaps TRBD1 (5 bases). Germline V CDR1 and CDR2: MNHEY, SVGAGI. V dropped 4 bases and J dropped 0 bases, with 12 bases sitting between them. This CDR3 region has 15 residues. The CDR3 nucleotides are TGTGCCAGCAGTTCCCAAGGGGTCCTGAACACTGAAGCTTTCTTT. This gives the protein CASSSQGVLNTEAFF.

This clonotype is classed as large. V and J are TRBV29-1 and TRBJ2-1; 10 bases map to TRBD2. Germline CDR1 is SQVTM and CDR2 is ANQGSEA. The length of the CDR3 is 14 residues. Trimming cost V 4 bases and J 2 bases; bases outside gene matches: 2. CDR3 coding DNA: TGCAGCGTTGTCGGGACTAGCGCCTACAATGAGCAGTTCTTC. Encoded protein: CSVVGTSAYNEQFF.

This clonotype counts as large. This rearrangement joins TRBV12-3 or TRBV12-4 to TRBJ1-5; D perhaps matches TRBD1 (5 bases). The CDR3 contains 14 residues. Trimming took off 5 bases at V and 5 bases at J, with 13 bases between the two ends. CDR3 DNA sequence: TGTGCCAGCAGTCGGGACTTGGACGATCAGCCCCAGCATTTT. Translated, it gives CASSRDLDDQPQHF.

This clonotype was detected only a few times. The rearrangement links TRBV7-9 to TRBJ2-2; D is uncertain. Trimming removed 1 base at V and 4 bases at J, with 7 bases between. The CDR3 runs to 14 residues. Germline assignment: CDR1 SEHNR and CDR2 FQNEAQ (reference sequence). CDR3 protein: CASSLGVSTGELFF. CDR3 sequence (DNA): TGTGCCAGCAGCTTAGGAGTCTCCACCGGGGAGCTGTTTTTT.

This clonotype is labeled large (0.1 to 1%). The J gene is TRBJ1-3, the V gene TRBV6-1, with TRBD1 matching over 7 bases. There are 15 residues in the CDR3. V was clipped by 2 bases and J by 6 bases; unmatched bases: 7. Germline values: CDR1 MNHNS, CDR2 SASEGT. DNA of the CDR3: TGTGCCAGCAGTGAATGGACAGGTTCGGTAAACACCATATATTTT. It codes for CASSEWTGSVNTIYF.

By proportion, this clonotype is large. V and J are TRBV6-5 and TRBJ2-3, with TRBD2 matching over 13 bases. The junction had 3 bases not matched to a gene; V was cut back by 7 bases and J by 2 bases. Germline V lookup: CDR1 MNHEY, CDR2 SVGAGI. This CDR3 comprises 15 residues. As DNA, the CDR3 is TGTGCCAGCAAAGGGACTAGCGGGGTCACAGATACGCAGTATTTT. Its protein product is CASKGTSGVTDTQYF.

This chain joins TRBV6-5 and TRBJ1-1; the D is unclear. This CDR3 region has 13 residues. Per germline, CDR1 MNHEY and CDR2 SVGAGI. Trimming removed 5 bases at V and 0 bases at J, with 7 bases between. In DNA, the CDR3 is TGTGCCAGCAGTGAGACAATGAACACTGAAGCTTTCTTT. As protein: CASSETMNTEAFF.

Concerning this clonotype itself: A much larger clone is a single base away; this may be a read error. The gene calls are TRBV11-1 and TRBJ2-5; 7 positions match TRBD1. Germline loops: CDR1 SGHAT, CDR2 FQDESV (reference sequence). The V and J ends lost 3 bases and 4 bases, in that order; junction bases with no gene match: 5. The CDR3 consists of 14 residues. CDR3 sequence reads: CASSLEAGGETQYF. The DNA of the CDR3 is TGTGCCAGCAGCTTGGAAGCAGGGGGAGAGACCCAGTACTTC.

The J gene is TRBJ2-1, the V gene TRBV7-9; 7 bases are shared with TRBD2. CDR1 and CDR2 (germline): SEHNR, FQNEAQ (reference sequence). The junction had 21 bases not matched to a gene; V was cut back by 4 bases and J by 12 bases. The CDR3 consists of 17 residues. CDR3 bases: TGTGCCAGCAGCTCCCCTTCTGTAGCGGGTGCTGGCTTGGGGCAGTTCTTC. It codes for CASSSPSVAGAGLGQFF.

The chain carries TRBV6-1 and TRBJ2-7; the match to TRBD2 covers 8 bases. The CDR3 extends over 13 amino acids. The germline gives CDR1 MNHNS, CDR2 SASEGT. V was clipped by 5 bases and J by 9 bases; unmatched bases: 9. The chain's CDR3 is CASSPRGGGGQYF. The DNA of the CDR3 is TGTGCCAGCAGTCCCCGGGGGGGGGGGGGGCAGTACTTC.

By frequency in the sample, this clonotype is large. The rearrangement uses TRBV11-3 and TRBJ2-7; the D gene could be TRBD1 or TRBD2 (6 bases each). Germline loops: CDR1 SGHNT, CDR2 YENEEA. This CDR3 has 16 residues. Trimming pared 5 bases from V and 3 bases from J, leaving 20 bases between. CDR3 coding DNA: TGTGCCAGCAGCCCCACCGGGAGTGGGGGCTACTACGAGCAGTACTTC. It is translated as CASSPTGSGGYYEQYF.

The chain couples TRBV6-5 to TRBJ2-5, with 8 bases that match TRBD1. Looked up from germline, CDR1 is MNHEY and CDR2 is SVGAGI. Trimming cost V 6 bases and J 6 bases; bases outside gene matches: 6. CDR3 length: 13 amino acids. CDR3 region: CASSQDRAKTQYF. In DNA form, the CDR3 reads TGTGCCAGCAGCCAGGACAGGGCGAAGACCCAGTACTTC.

The rearrangement uses TRBV20-1 and TRBJ1-1, with TRBD1 as a possible D gene (6 bases). The CDR3 sequence is 12 residues long. The germline gives CDR1 DFQATT, CDR2 SNEGSKA (reference sequence). Trimming took 6 bases from V and 2 from J, leaving 10 bases between them. In DNA, the CDR3 is TGCAGTGCAGGACAGCCAAACACTGAAGCTTTCTTT. Translation gives CSAGQPNTEAFF.

This clonotype is medium-sized (0.01 to 0.1%) in the sample. This chain uses TRBV5-6 with TRBJ2-5; D may be TRBD1 (6 bases). Trimming stripped 0 bases from V and 4 bases from J, with 10 bases between. This CDR3 has 14 residues. Per the germline V gene, CDR1 is SGHDT and CDR2 is YYEEEE. As DNA, the CDR3 is TGTGCCAGCAGCTTGGAAGTAGGGGGAGAGACCCAGTACTTC. Translating gives CASSLEVGGETQYF.

V gene TRBV11-3 combines with J gene TRBJ2-7; D may correspond to TRBD1 or TRBD2 (5 bases each). Trimming shortened V by 3 bases and J by 0 bases, and 12 bases separated the two germline ends. The CDR3 extends over 15 amino acids. Germline CDR1 reads SGHNT; CDR2 reads YENEEA. CDR3 DNA: TGTGCCAGCAGCTTTGAGGGGAGAAGCTCCTACGAGCAGTACTTC. Amino acid sequence: CASSFEGRSSYEQYF.

V gene TRBV20-1 combines with J gene TRBJ2-5; TRBD2 aligns across 10 bases. V dropped 2 bases and J dropped 3; count of bases not matched to a gene: 6. The V gene's germline CDR1 is DFQATT and CDR2 SNEGSKA (reference sequence). The CDR3 runs 15 residues. CDR3 sequence (DNA): TGCAGTGCTAGATACCCTAGCGGGGGAAAAGAGACCCAGTACTTC. It codes for CSARYPSGGKETQYF.